The 6 T cell receptor beta chains given below trace back to one sample, sequenced in a study of breast tumors, draining lymph nodes, adjacent tissues. Using its own MiXCR run on the multiplex PCR reads, TCRdb lists one record per CDR3 protein. The sample has more than 20,000 distinct CDR3 sequences, approximately 23% seen once. Sample: breast tumor tissue. All receptors come from a female donor with breast cancer. Some clones in this sample may be carry-over from other donors' samples.

This clonotype has ten or more counts. The rearrangement links TRBV20-1 to TRBJ2-3, with a possible D match to TRBD2 (5 bases). CDR1 DFQATT and CDR2 SNEGSKA come from the germline V gene (reference sequence). Trimming stripped 3 bases from V and 4 bases from J, with 14 bases between. This CDR3 contains 14 residues. Here the CDR3 reads CSARQTAGADTQYF. The CDR3 nucleotides read TGCAGTGCTAGGCAGACTGCGGGTGCAGATACGCAGTATTTT.

This clonotype was seen at least ten times. This sequence joins TRBV4-2 and TRBJ1-3; D remains unclear. Trimming shortened V by 0 bases and J by 0 bases, and 9 bases separated the two germline ends. CDR3 length: 16 amino acids. Germline-derived CDR1 and CDR2 are LGHNA and YNFKEQ. Here the CDR3 DNA reads TGTGCCAGCAGCCAAGATCCCAGAGGCTCTGGAAACACCATATATTTT. This translates into CASSQDPRGSGNTIYF.

This clonotype was recorded many times. This chain joins TRBV6-5 and TRBJ2-2, with D maybe TRBD1 (6 bases). CDR1 and CDR2 (germline): MNHEY, SVGAGI. V lost 2 bases to trimming and J lost 2 bases, with 9 bases between them. The length of the CDR3 is 15 residues. The CDR3 nucleotides read TGTGCCAGCAGTTACGGGACACAAAACACCGGGGAGCTGTTTTTT. Translated: CASSYGTQNTGELFF.

This clonotype is medium-sized in the sample. CDR3 DNA sequence: TGTGCCAGCAGCTCCCGACTAGCGGGAGTCGGGGAGCTGTTTTTT. This encodes CASSSRLAGVGELFF. The chain combines TRBV7-9 with TRBJ2-2, with 12 bases lining up with TRBD2. There are 15 residues in the CDR3. V lost 4 bases and J lost 7; bases outside the gene matches: 4. The V gene's germline CDR1 is SEHNR and CDR2 FQNEAQ (reference sequence).

This clonotype was observed many times. The chain recombines TRBV7-9 with TRBJ2-1; 11 bases fit TRBD2. V lost 5 bases, J lost 7 bases, and 10 bases stayed unmatched. The CDR3 has 16 residues. Looked up from germline, CDR1 is SEHNR and CDR2 is FQNEAQ (reference sequence). CDR3 bases: TGTGCCAGCAGCGGTAGCGGGAGGGCCCGAGAGAATGAGCAGTTCTTC. It specifies CASSGSGRARENEQFF.

This clonotype was counted many times. The genes are TRBV5-6 and TRBJ2-5, with TRBD1 as a possible D gene (5 bases). Germline-derived CDR1 and CDR2 are SGHDT and YYEEEE. The V end was cut by 1 base, the J end by 4 bases, with 11 bases between. This CDR3 has 14 residues. DNA of the CDR3: TGTGCCAGCAGCTTGTGGCCAGGGCGAGAGACCCAGTACTTC. Translating it yields CASSLWPGRETQYF. Together with reference TRBV5-6 and TRBJ2-5, the CDR3 gives the full variable domain: DAGVTQSPTHLIKTRGQQVTLRCSPKSGHDTVSWYQQALGQGPQFIFQYYEEEERQRGNFPDRFSGHQFPNYSSELNVNALLLGDSALYLCASSLWPGRETQYFGPGTRLLVL.